The 4 T cell receptor beta chains reported below all come from one sample, sequenced in a study of control samples from healthy donors and cancer patients. The method was immunoSEQ multiplex PCR; TCRdb's version includes in-frame clones alone and lacks a portion of them. Of tens of thousands of clones listed, around 85% were seen once; the top ten hold over 30%. The sample was PBMCs. The receptor source for this set is a man in his sixties or seventies with lung cancer.

J is TRBJ1-5 and V is TRBV4-3, with D maybe TRBD1 (6 bases). Germline values: CDR1 LGHNA, CDR2 YSLEER. V was pared by 0 bases and J by 1 base, with 13 bases between. There are 17 residues in the CDR3. The CDR3 bases are TGCGCCAGCAGCCAAGATGGTGGGACAATAAGCAATCAGCCCCAGCATTTT. This translates into CASSQDGGTISNQPQHF.

The chain employs TRBV5-4 and TRBJ1-4; maybe TRBD1 (5 bases). The CDR3 runs to 14 residues. V was trimmed by 0 bases and J by 4 bases, leaving 7 bases between them. The germline V gene has CDR1 SGHNT and CDR2 YYREEE (reference sequence). Here the CDR3 reads CASSLDRFNEKLFF. The DNA for the CDR3 is TGTGCCAGCAGCTTGGACAGGTTTAATGAAAAACTGTTTTTT.

V gene TRBV3-1 (or the pseudogene TRBV3-2) combines with J gene TRBJ1-1; TRBD1 aligns across 7 bases. Germline loops: CDR1 LGHDT, CDR2 YNNKEL (reference sequence). V lost 4 bases and J lost 11; bases outside the gene matches: 19. This CDR3 contains 16 residues. The CDR3 spells CASSPRQGRGTTTAFF. The CDR3 nucleotides are TGTGCCAGCAGCCCCCGACAGGGAAGGGGTACTACCACGGCTTTCTTT.

This clone was seen a handful of times. This sequence joins TRBV3-1 (or the pseudogene TRBV3-2) and TRBJ2-2, with D perhaps TRBD1 or TRBD2 (6 bases each). V shed 7 bases and J shed 5 bases, with 14 bases lying between them. Germline CDR1 LGHDT, CDR2 YNNKEL (reference sequence). The CDR3 consists of 14 residues. The DNA for the CDR3 is TGTGCCAGCATCCTACAGGGAGGTACCGGGGAGCTGTTTTTT. Protein: CASILQGGTGELFF.